The 22 T cell receptor beta chains presented below share a single source sample, sequenced in a study of T cells expressing NK-cell markers. No DNA is given; TCRdb re-called the 5' RACE reads and lists each CDR3 protein once. This sample's table reports approximately 170,000 distinct CDR3 sequences. Sequenced input: blood T cells: a sorted CD56 or NKG2C T cell subset, CD4+ or CD8+ T cells, or bulk PBMC T cells (not recorded which). These receptors were taken from a man between 18 and 69 years old in good health.

The rearrangement links TRBV7-8 to TRBJ1-4; without DNA, the TCRdb call of TRBD1 cannot be checked. The CDR3 contains 15 residues. CDR1 and CDR2 (germline): SGHVS, FQNEAQ. This chain's CDR3 is CASIQSGGLNEKLFF.

The chain carries TRBV28 and TRBJ2-4; absent DNA, TCRdb's TRBD1 call cannot be checked. The length of the CDR3 is 22 residues. The germline CDR1 and CDR2 sequences are MDHEN and SYDVKM. The CDR3 sequence: CASSLSTLQGTLRGDHKNIQYF.

The V call is TRBV29-1, the J call TRBJ2-5; TCRdb's assignment of TRBD1 cannot be checked, as there is no DNA. The CDR3 runs 14 residues. Germline loops: CDR1 SQVTM, CDR2 ANQGSEA. CDR3 residues: CSVPQGFGAETQYF. Variable domain in full (rest from reference TRBV29-1 and TRBJ2-5): SAVISQKPSRDICQRGTSLTIQCQVDSQVTMMFWYRQQPGQSLTLIATANQGSEATYESGFVIDKFPISRPNLTFSTLTVSNMSPEDSSIYLCSVPQGFGAETQYFGPGTRLLVL.

The V gene is TRBV5-5, the J gene TRBJ1-5; TCRdb gives TRBD1 as the D gene, but with no DNA this cannot be confirmed. The CDR3 is made up of 13 amino acids. The germline gives CDR1 SGHKS, CDR2 YYEKEE (reference sequence). The CDR3 reads CASSTGGSQPQHF.

This CDR3 reads CASSQDGQRGDYEQYF. The V and J genes are TRBV3-1 and TRBJ2-7; the D call from TCRdb, TRBD2, cannot be confirmed without DNA. Per the germline V gene, CDR1 is LGHDT and CDR2 is YNNKEL (reference sequence). The length of the CDR3 is 16 residues.

The chain combines TRBV10-3 with TRBJ2-1; TCRdb's D call, TRBD1, is unchecked because there is no DNA. CDR1 and CDR2 (germline): ENHRY, SYGVKD. The CDR3 has 15 residues. The chain's CDR3 is CAISDRGSSYNEQFF.

The rearrangement uses TRBV6-5 and TRBJ1-3; TCRdb returns TRBD1, unconfirmable since there is no DNA. The CDR3 covers 15 residues. Germline V lookup: CDR1 MNHEY, CDR2 SVGAGI. CDR3 protein: CASSYPRGTGNTIYF.

This chain connects TRBV7-3 to TRBJ2-3. Germline CDR1 SGHTA, CDR2 FQGTGA. The CDR3 spans 13 residues. CDR3 residues: CASSLGVASTQYF.

The chain joins TRBV9 to TRBJ2-1. This CDR3 contains 15 residues. Per the germline V gene, CDR1 is SGDLS and CDR2 is YYNGEE. The CDR3 spells CASSVATGPYNEQFF.

The chain carries TRBV6-5 and TRBJ1-6; the D gene TCRdb calls, TRBD1, cannot be checked with no DNA. The CDR3 has 15 residues. Germline assignment: CDR1 MNHEY and CDR2 SVGAGI. The CDR3: CASSYLQGANSPLHF.

The CDR3 reads CSTRDREVPYEQYF. The V gene is TRBV20-1, the J gene TRBJ2-7; TCRdb calls TRBD2, which cannot be checked without DNA. This CDR3 has 14 residues. Per germline, CDR1 DFQATT and CDR2 SNEGSKA (reference sequence).

This chain connects TRBV12-3 or TRBV12-4 to TRBJ1-4; checking the TCRdb D call of TRBD1 is not possible without DNA. The CDR3 is 15 residues long. The CDR3 reads CASSLGQGGDEKLFF.

The V and J genes are TRBV2 and TRBJ2-7; the D gene TCRdb calls, TRBD2, cannot be checked with no DNA. Germline assignment: CDR1 SNHLY and CDR2 FYNNEI. The CDR3 spans 15 residues. The CDR3 here is CASKVRPDFPYEQYF.

The rearrangement links TRBV9 to TRBJ2-3; TCRdb's D gene call, TRBD2, goes unchecked for lack of DNA. Germline V CDR1 and CDR2: SGDLS, YYNGEE. This CDR3 spans 15 amino acids. The CDR3: CASSEWGARADTQYF.

The gene calls are TRBV13 and TRBJ2-1; TCRdb calls TRBD1, which cannot be checked without DNA. Germline V lookup: CDR1 PRHDT, CDR2 FYEKMQ (reference sequence). This CDR3 is built from 16 residues. CDR3 sequence reads: CASSLAWTGTYNEQFF.

The V and J genes are TRBV7-9 and TRBJ1-2; the D gene TCRdb calls, TRBD1, cannot be checked with no DNA. Per germline, CDR1 SEHNR and CDR2 FQNEAQ (reference sequence). The CDR3 covers 14 residues. The CDR3 is CASSGGRVAGGYTF.

The chain has TRBV30 and TRBJ2-7. CDR1 and CDR2 (germline): GTSNPN, SVGIG (reference sequence). The CDR3 has 12 residues. The CDR3 here is CAWTRTGYEQYF.

The chain employs TRBV12-3 or TRBV12-4 and TRBJ1-2; TCRdb outputs TRBD1, but without DNA this stays unchecked. This CDR3 spans 13 amino acids. The CDR3: CASSRGTHHGYTF.

The chain employs TRBV5-5 and TRBJ2-7; the D call of TRBD1 rests on TCRdb alone, since no DNA is present to check it. The CDR3 spans 15 residues. Per germline, CDR1 SGHKS and CDR2 YYEKEE (reference sequence). The CDR3 reads CASSQNRGLSYEQYF.

The gene calls are TRBV9 and TRBJ2-3; TCRdb lists TRBD1, though no DNA is available to test this call. Germline assignment: CDR1 SGDLS and CDR2 YYNGEE. There are 17 residues in the CDR3. The CDR3 reads CASSPRWGGGSTDTQYF. Full variable domain (rest looked up from reference TRBV9 and TRBJ2-3): DSGVTQTPKHLITATGQRVTLRCSPRSGDLSVYWYQQSLDQGLQFLIQYYNGEERAKGNILERFSAQQFPDLHSELNLSSLELGDSALYFCASSPRWGGGSTDTQYFGPGTRLTVL.

The CDR3 loop is CASSLQSQAPSTDTQYF. The chain uses TRBV2 and TRBJ2-3. The CDR3 totals 17 residues. Germline V gene lookup returns CDR1 SNHLY and CDR2 FYNNEI.

The chain joins TRBV6-1 to TRBJ2-1. The CDR3 sequence is 14 residues long. Germline assignment: CDR1 MNHNS and CDR2 SASEGT. CDR3 region: CASSEAEEFNEQFF.